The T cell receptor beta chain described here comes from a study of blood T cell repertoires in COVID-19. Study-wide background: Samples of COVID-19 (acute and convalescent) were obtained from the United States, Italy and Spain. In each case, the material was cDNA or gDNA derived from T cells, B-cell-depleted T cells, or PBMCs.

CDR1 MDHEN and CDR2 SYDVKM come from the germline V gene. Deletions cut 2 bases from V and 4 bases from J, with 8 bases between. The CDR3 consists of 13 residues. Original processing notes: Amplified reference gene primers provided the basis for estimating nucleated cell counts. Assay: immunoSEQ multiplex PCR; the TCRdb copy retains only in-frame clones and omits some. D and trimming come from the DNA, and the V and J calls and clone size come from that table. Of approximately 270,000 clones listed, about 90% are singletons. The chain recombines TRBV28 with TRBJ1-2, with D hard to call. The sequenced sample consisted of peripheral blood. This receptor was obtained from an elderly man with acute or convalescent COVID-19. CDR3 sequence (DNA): TGTGCCAGCAGTTTAACAGAGACCTATGGCTACACCTTC. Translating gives CASSLTETYGYTF.